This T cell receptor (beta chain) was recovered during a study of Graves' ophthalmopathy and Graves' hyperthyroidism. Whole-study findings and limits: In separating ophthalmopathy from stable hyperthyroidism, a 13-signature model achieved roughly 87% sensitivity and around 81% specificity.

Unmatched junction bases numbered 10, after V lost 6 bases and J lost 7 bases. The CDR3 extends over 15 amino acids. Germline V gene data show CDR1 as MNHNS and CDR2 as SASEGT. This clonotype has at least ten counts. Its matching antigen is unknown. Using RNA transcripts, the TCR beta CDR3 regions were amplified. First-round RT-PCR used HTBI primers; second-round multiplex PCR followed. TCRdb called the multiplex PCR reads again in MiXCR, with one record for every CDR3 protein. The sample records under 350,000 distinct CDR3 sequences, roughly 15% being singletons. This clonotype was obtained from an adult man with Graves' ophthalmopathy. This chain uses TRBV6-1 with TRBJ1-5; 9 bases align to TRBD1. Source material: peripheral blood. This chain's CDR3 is CASSQGTGWIQPQHF. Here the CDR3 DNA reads TGTGCCAGCAGCCAAGGGACAGGGTGGATCCAGCCCCAGCATTTT.